A selection of T cell receptor beta chains follows, all from one sample in a study of blood T cells in healthy people across ages. TCRdb re-called the 5' RACE reads through MiXCR, storing one row per CDR3 protein. The data hold 1.5 million to 2 million distinct CDR3 sequences, with approximately 30% observed a single time. The sample was blood. These receptors originate from a woman under 40 in good health. CDR3s include the opening cysteine and the closing phenylalanine or tryptophan. A D gene is named only where the DNA matches it firmly. Expanded clones get a size class; other rows say once, few or many, or leave the size out.

size	D	J	V	CDR3	DNA
-	-	TRBJ1-1	TRBV7-9	CASSRPRLRQAFF	TGTGCCAGCAGCCGCCCACGACTTCGTCAAGCTTTCTTT
few	TRBD1	TRBJ1-3	TRBV7-9	CASSLTTGITSGNTIYF	TGTGCCAGCAGCCTAACGACAGGGATTACCTCTGGAAACACCATATATTTT
-	-	TRBJ1-5	TRBV3-1	CASSPYLGSNQPQHF	TGTGCCAGCAGCCCCTATCTAGGTAGCAATCAGCCCCAGCATTTT
many	TRBD2	TRBJ2-1	TRBV5-6	CASSPTPGTSGGSTNEQFF	TGTGCCAGCAGCCCCACCCCCGGGACTAGCGGGGGGTCTACCAATGAGCAGTTCTTC
-	-	TRBJ2-2	TRBV9	CASSVGYRGNTGELFF	TGTGCCAGCAGCGTAGGATATCGGGGGAACACCGGGGAGCTGTTTTTT
few	TRBD2	TRBJ2-1	TRBV20-1	CSAVETSGGANEQFF	TGCAGTGCTGTTGAAACTAGCGGGGGGGCTAATGAGCAGTTCTTC
few	-	TRBJ1-1	TRBV7-9	CASSPRADTEAFF	TGTGCCAGCAGCCCACGAGCCGACACTGAAGCTTTCTTT
-	TRBD1	TRBJ2-7	TRBV13	CASSTRTGVGEQYF	TGTGCCAGCAGCACCCGGACAGGGGTGGGCGAGCAGTACTTC
many	-	TRBJ1-2	TRBV4-3	CASSQEFSGVGGYTF	TGCGCCAGCAGCCAGGAATTCTCAGGGGTAGGAGGCTACACCTTC
-	-	TRBJ2-7	TRBV24-1	CATSDQKRDTGTEQYF	TGTGCCACCAGTGACCAAAAGCGGGACACGGGGACCGAGCAGTACTTC
few	-	TRBJ2-1	TRBV6-6	CASRQQYLQFF	TGTGCCAGCAGGCAGCAGTATCTCCAGTTCTTC
-	TRBD2	TRBJ2-1	TRBV7-2	CASQLPLAGVEQFF	TGTGCCAGCCAACTACCCCTAGCGGGTGTTGAGCAGTTCTTC
-	-	TRBJ1-4	TRBV7-9	CASSLAVQNNEKLFF	TGTGCCAGCAGCTTAGCAGTCCAGAATAATGAAAAACTGTTTTTT
few	-	TRBJ2-2	TRBV5-1	CASSLEIGNTGELFF	TGCGCCAGCAGCTTGGAAATTGGGAACACCGGGGAGCTGTTTTTT
-	-	TRBJ1-1	TRBV20-1	CSATSRREEAFF	TGCAGTGCGACCTCGAGGAGGGAGGAAGCTTTCTTT
-	-	TRBJ2-1	TRBV18	CASSSQGGGSADEQFF	TGTGCCAGCTCATCCCAAGGAGGGGGTAGCGCGGATGAGCAGTTCTTC
-	-	TRBJ1-2	TRBV21-1	CASSKGVGRLMDGYTF	TGTGCCAGCAGCAAAGGGGTAGGACGGCTAATGGATGGCTACACCTTC
-	-	TRBJ2-1	TRBV20-1	CSAAPQGQSSYDEQFF	TGCAGTGCAGCCCCCCAGGGCCAAAGCTCCTACGATGAGCAGTTCTTC
-	TRBD2	TRBJ2-1	TRBV20-1	CSAYTGTSGGVNEQFF	TGCAGTGCTTACACCGGGACTAGCGGGGGGGTGAATGAGCAGTTCTTC
-	-	TRBJ2-5	TRBV5-4	CASQPQGPGETQYF	TGTGCCAGCCAACCCCAGGGCCCTGGAGAGACCCAGTACTTC
-	-	TRBJ2-1	TRBV11-2	CASSLGVIGANNEQFF	TGTGCCAGCAGCTTGGGGGTGATCGGGGCAAACAATGAGCAGTTCTTC
many	-	TRBJ2-7	TRBV2	CASSDQGPPYEQYF	TGTGCCAGCAGTGATCAGGGACCCCCGTACGAGCAGTACTTC
-	TRBD1	TRBJ1-6	TRBV7-9	CASSQQGIYSPLHF	TGTGCCAGCAGTCAACAGGGGATATATTCACCCCTCCACTTT
few	TRBD1	TRBJ1-1	TRBV5-1	CASSGSGGAGTEAFF	TGCGCCAGCAGCGGATCAGGGGGCGCGGGTACTGAAGCTTTCTTT
-	-	TRBJ2-7	TRBV20-1	CSAPDSKGVEQYF	TGCAGTGCTCCGGACTCGAAAGGGGTCGAGCAGTACTTC
-	TRBD2	TRBJ2-1	TRBV24-1	CATSDPTSGGLNEQFF	TGTGCCACCAGTGATCCGACTAGCGGGGGGCTCAATGAGCAGTTCTTC
-	-	TRBJ1-1	TRBV5-1	CASSLDQDAEAFF	TGCGCCAGCAGCTTGGACCAAGACGCTGAAGCTTTCTTT
few	-	TRBJ1-5	TRBV12-3/TRBV12-4	CASTEGTQPQHF	TGTGCCAGCACCGAAGGGACTCAGCCCCAGCATTTT
-	-	TRBJ2-7	TRBV5-1	CASSLSGTAIGRQYF	TGCGCCAGCAGCTTGTCCGGGACGGCGATTGGAAGACAGTACTTC
-	-	TRBJ1-1	TRBV20-1	CSARVPGHMNTEAFF	TGCAGTGCTAGAGTACCGGGACACATGAACACTGAAGCTTTCTTT
few	TRBD2	TRBJ2-3	TRBV6-5	CASSSAGLAGYTDTQYF	TGTGCCAGCAGTTCCGCCGGACTAGCGGGGTACACAGATACGCAGTATTTT
few	-	TRBJ2-3	TRBV29-1	CSFDGTGRSSTDTQYF	TGCAGCTTTGACGGAACGGGGCGCTCTAGCACAGATACGCAGTATTTT
many	-	TRBJ2-1	TRBV19	CASSKPGNEQFF	TGTGCCAGTAGTAAGCCCGGGAATGAGCAGTTCTTC
few	TRBD2	TRBJ2-1	TRBV7-9	CASSSGLAGNYNEQFF	TGTGCCAGCAGCTCGGGACTAGCGGGAAACTACAATGAGCAGTTCTTC
many	-	TRBJ2-7	TRBV7-9	CASSLARGNVYEQYF	TGTGCCAGCAGCTTAGCGAGGGGCAATGTCTACGAGCAGTACTTC
once	-	TRBJ1-4	TRBV2	CASTPGPNEKRFF	TGTGCCAGCACCCCGGGGCCGAATGAAAAACGGTTTTTT
-	-	TRBJ1-5	TRBV12-3/TRBV12-4	CAGREGGQPQHF	TGTGCCGGCAGGGAAGGAGGTCAGCCCCAGCATTTT
few	TRBD1	TRBJ1-4	TRBV4-3	CASSHAGQGSGEKLFF	TGCGCCAGCAGCCATGCCGGACAGGGGAGTGGAGAAAAACTGTTTTTT
-	-	TRBJ2-7	TRBV12-3/TRBV12-4	CASALGAGPYEQYF	TGTGCCAGCGCCCTCGGTGCGGGACCCTACGAGCAGTACTTC
-	-	TRBJ2-1	TRBV15	CATEASGSSNYNEQFF	TGTGCCACTGAGGCCTCGGGCAGTTCGAACTACAATGAGCAGTTCTTC